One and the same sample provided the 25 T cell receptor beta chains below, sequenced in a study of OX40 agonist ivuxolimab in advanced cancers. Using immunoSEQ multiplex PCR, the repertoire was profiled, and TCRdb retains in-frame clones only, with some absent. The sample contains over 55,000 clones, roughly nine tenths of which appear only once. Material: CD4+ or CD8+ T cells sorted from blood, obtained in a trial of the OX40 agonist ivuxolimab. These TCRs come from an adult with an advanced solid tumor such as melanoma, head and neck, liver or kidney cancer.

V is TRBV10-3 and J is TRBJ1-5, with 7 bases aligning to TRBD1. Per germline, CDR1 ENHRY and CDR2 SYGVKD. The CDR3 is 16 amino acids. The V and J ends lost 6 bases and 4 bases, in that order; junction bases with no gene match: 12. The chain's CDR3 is CAISSPDRAENQPQHF. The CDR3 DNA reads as TGTGCCATCAGCAGTCCAGACAGGGCGGAGAATCAGCCCCAGCATTTT.

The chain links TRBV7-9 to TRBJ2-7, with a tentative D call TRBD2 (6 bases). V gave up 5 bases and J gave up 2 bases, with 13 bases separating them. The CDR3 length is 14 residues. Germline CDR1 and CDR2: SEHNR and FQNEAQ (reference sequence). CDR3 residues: CASSPWEVTYEQYF. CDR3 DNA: TGTGCCAGCAGCCCGTGGGAGGTGACCTACGAGCAGTACTTC.

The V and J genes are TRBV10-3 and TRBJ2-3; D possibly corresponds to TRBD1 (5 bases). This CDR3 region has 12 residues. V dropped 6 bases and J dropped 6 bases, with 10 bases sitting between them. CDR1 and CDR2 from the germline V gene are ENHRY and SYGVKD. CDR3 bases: TGTGCCATCAGCCAGGGTGCGGATACGCAGTATTTT. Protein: CAISQGADTQYF.

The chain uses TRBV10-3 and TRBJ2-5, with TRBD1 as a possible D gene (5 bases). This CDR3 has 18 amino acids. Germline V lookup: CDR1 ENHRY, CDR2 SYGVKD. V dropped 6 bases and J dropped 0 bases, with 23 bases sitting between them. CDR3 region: CAIRRPQKTELYQETQYF. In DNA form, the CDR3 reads TGTGCCATCAGGCGACCCCAAAAGACAGAATTGTACCAAGAGACCCAGTACTTC.

The CDR3 sequence: CASSLGGGFTGELFF. CDR3 in DNA: TGCGCCAGCAGCTTGGGAGGGGGTTTCACCGGGGAGCTGTTTTTT. V usage is TRBV5-1 and J usage is TRBJ2-2; D is perhaps TRBD1 (6 bases). V lost 0 bases and J lost 4, with 10 bases in between. Germline V gene data show CDR1 as SGHRS and CDR2 as YFSETQ. The CDR3 totals 15 residues.

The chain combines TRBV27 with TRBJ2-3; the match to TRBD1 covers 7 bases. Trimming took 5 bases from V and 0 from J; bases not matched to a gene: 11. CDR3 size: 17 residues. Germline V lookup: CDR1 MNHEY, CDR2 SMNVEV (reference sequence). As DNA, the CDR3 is TGTGCCAGCAGTCTCTTGGGGACAGTCCCTAGCACAGATACGCAGTATTTT. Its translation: CASSLLGTVPSTDTQYF.

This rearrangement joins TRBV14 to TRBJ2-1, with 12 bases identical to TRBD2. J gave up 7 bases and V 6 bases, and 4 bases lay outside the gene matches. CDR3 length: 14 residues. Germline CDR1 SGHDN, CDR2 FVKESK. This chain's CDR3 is CASRLAGGRNEQFF. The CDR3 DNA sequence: TGTGCCAGCAGACTAGCGGGGGGAAGAAATGAGCAGTTCTTC.

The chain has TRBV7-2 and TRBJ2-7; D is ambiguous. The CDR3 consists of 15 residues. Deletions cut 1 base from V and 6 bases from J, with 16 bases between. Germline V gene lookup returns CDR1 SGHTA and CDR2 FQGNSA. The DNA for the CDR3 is TGTGCCAGCAGCTTAGTGTCGAGCTTTGCCGGCGAGCAGTACTTC. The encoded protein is CASSLVSSFAGEQYF.

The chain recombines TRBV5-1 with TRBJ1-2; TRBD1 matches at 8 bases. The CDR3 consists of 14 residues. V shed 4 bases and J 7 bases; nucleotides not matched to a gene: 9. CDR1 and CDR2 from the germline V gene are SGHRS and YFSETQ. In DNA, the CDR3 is TGCGCCAGCAGCCCGGCGGGACAGGAAGGTGGCTACACCTTC. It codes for CASSPAGQEGGYTF. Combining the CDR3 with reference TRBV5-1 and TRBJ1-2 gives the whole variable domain KAGVTQTPRYLIKTRGQQVTLSCSPISGHRSVSWYQQTPGQGLQFLFEYFSETQRNKGNFPGRFSGRQFSNSRSEMNVSTLELGDSALYLCASSPAGQEGGYTFGSGTRLTVV.

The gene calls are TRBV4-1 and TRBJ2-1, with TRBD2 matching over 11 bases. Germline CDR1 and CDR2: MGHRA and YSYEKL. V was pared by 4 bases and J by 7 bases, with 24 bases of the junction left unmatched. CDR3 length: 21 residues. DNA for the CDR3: TGCGCCAGCAGCCTAACACTGAACCCGGGACTAGCGGCCCGGCGGGGGAATGAGCAGTTCTTC. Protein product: CASSLTLNPGLAARRGNEQFF.

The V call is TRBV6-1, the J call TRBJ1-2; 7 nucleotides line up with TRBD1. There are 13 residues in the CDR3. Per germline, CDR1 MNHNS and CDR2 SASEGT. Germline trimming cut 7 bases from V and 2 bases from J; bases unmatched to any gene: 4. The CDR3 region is CASIPTGNYGYTF. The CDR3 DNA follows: TGTGCCAGCATTCCGACAGGGAACTATGGCTACACCTTC.

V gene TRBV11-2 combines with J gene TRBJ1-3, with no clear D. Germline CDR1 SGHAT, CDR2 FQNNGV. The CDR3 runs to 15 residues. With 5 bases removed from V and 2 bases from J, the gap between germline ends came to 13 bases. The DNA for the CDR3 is TGTGCCAGCAGCATTACGGCGGTTGCTGGAAACACCATATATTTT. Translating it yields CASSITAVAGNTIYF.

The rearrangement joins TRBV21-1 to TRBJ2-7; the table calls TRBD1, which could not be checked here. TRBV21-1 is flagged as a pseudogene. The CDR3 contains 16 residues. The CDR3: CASSKILTGTAYEQYF. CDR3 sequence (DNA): TGTGCCAGCAGCAAAATTTTGACAGGAACTGCCTACGAGCAGTACTTC.

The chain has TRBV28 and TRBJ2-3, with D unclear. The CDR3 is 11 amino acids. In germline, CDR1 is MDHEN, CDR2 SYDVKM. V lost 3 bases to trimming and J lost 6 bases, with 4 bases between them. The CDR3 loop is CASSLTDTQYF. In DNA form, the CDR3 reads TGTGCCAGCAGTTTGACGGATACGCAGTATTTT.

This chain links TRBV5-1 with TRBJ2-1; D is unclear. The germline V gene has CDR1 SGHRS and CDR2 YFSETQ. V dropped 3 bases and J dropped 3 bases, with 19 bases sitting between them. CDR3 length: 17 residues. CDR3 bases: TGCGCCAGCAGCTGGTTTCCCGACTCCCTAATCTACAATGAGCAGTTCTTC. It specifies CASSWFPDSLIYNEQFF.

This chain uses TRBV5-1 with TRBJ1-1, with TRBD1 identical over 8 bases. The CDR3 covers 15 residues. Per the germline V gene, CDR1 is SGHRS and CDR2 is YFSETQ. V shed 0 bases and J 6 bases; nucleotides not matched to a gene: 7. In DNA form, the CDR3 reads TGCGCCAGCAGCTTGGAGGCAGGGGGCAGCGCTGAAGCTTTCTTT. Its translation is CASSLEAGGSAEAFF.

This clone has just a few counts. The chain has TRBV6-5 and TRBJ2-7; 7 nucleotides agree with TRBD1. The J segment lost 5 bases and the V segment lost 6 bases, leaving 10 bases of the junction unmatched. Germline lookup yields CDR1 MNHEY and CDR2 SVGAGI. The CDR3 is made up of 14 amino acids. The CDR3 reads CASRTRTGGHEQYF. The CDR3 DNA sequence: TGTGCCAGCAGAACCCGGACAGGCGGCCACGAGCAGTACTTC.

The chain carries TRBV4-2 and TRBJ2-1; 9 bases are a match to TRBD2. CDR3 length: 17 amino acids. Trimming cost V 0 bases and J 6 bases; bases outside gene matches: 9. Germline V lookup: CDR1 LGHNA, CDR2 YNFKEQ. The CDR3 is CASSQDAGAGGFNEQFF. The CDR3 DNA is TGTGCCAGCAGCCAAGATGCCGGCGCGGGGGGGTTCAATGAGCAGTTCTTC.

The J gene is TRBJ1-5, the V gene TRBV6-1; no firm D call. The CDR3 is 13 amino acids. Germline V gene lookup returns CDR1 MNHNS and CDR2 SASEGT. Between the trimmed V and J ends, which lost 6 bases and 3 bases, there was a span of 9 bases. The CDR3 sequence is CASSWVFNQPQHF. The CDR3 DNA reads TGTGCCAGCAGCTGGGTATTCAATCAGCCCCAGCATTTT.

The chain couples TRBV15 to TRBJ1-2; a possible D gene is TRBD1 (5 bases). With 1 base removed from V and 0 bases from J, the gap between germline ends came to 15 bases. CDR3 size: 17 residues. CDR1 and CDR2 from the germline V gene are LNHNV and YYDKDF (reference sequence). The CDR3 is CATSRVGTPLANYGYTF. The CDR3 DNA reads TGTGCCACCAGCAGAGTAGGGACGCCACTCGCTAACTATGGCTACACCTTC.

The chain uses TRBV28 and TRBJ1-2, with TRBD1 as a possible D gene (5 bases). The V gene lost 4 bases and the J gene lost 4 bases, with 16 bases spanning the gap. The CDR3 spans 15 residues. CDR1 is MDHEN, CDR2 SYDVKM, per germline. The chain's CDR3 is CASSSLGEWGYGYTF. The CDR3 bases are TGTGCCAGCAGTTCACTAGGGGAGTGGGGCTATGGCTACACCTTC.

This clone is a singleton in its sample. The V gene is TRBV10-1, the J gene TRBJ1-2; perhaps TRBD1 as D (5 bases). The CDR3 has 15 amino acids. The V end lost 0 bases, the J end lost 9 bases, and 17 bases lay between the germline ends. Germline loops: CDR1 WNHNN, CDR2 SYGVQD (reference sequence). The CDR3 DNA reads TGCGCCAGCAGTGAGTCGGCAGGGTCCTTGTCGCGCTACACCTTC. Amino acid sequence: CASSESAGSLSRYTF.

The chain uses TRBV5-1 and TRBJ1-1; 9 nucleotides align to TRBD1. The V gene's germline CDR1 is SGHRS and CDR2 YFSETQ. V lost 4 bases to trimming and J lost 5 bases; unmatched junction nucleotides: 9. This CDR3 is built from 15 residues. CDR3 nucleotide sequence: TGCGCCAGCAGCCCACAGGGGGCCGGGCGGACTGAAGCTTTCTTT. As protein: CASSPQGAGRTEAFF.

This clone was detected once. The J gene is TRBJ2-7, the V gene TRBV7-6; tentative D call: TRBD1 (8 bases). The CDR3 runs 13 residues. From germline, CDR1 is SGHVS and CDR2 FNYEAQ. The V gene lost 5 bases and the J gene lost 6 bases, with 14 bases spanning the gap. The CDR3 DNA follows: TGTGCCAGCAGCACACAGGGGGGGTCCGAGCAGTACTTC. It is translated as CASSTQGGSEQYF.

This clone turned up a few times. The CDR3 DNA reads as TGCGCCAGCAGAACAAGGGGGACCGCTGAAGCTTTCTTT. Protein sequence: CASRTRGTAEAFF. The V call is TRBV4-1, the J call TRBJ1-1, with a tentative D call TRBD1 (6 bases). V shed 6 bases and J shed 6 bases, with 14 bases lying between them. The CDR3 has 13 residues. The germline gives CDR1 MGHRA, CDR2 YSYEKL.